The clone carrying this TCR beta chain was found many times. The data were taken from a study of metastatic and nonmetastatic thyroid tumors. Study-level background: Repertoire data that came from the blood and tumor or nodule tissue of malignant and benign thyroid patients were compared.

The CDR3 is 13 residues long. The ends were cut back, 5 bases at V and 5 bases at J, with 15 bases in the middle. CDR1 GTSNPN and CDR2 SVGIG come from the germline V gene (reference sequence). In the source study's methods: Clinicopathological groups supplied CDR3 differences that were used to build a distant-metastasis classifier for papillary thyroid cancer. TCRdb re-clonotyped the PCR reads through MiXCR. Clone size and V and J calls follow TCRdb, not the original study. The sample records some 17,000 clones, roughly 20% being singletons. Every patient was untreated before thyroid surgery. The receptor was derived from a female donor with papillary thyroid cancer or a benign thyroid nodule (not recorded which). Some clones in this sample may be carry-over from other donors' samples. The V gene is TRBV30, the J gene TRBJ1-1, with TRBD1 as a possible D gene (6 bases). Sequencing input: adjacent normal tissue. The CDR3 is CAWGGRGRTEAFF. In nucleotides, the CDR3 is TGTGCCTGGGGGGGGAGGGGGAGGACTGAAGCTTTCTTT.